The subject of this entry is one TCR beta chain. This clone appeared a single time. Its antigen specificity is not known. Nothing much larger sits one base from this clone, and base qualities are not available. Looking up the germline V gene yields CDR1 SGHAT and CDR2 FQNNGV. There are 15 amino acids in the CDR3, from cysteine to phenylalanine inclusive. This entry keeps only the CDR3 DNA: 45 bases, framed from base 1. Trimmed from V: 5 bases; trimmed from J: 6 bases; junction bases lacking a gene match: 13. The cohort consisted of approximately 690 healthy bone marrow donors. All cohort members were sampled while nominally healthy, although unrecorded immune exposures were likely present. The donor was CMV seropositive and belonged to the group of 250 to 350 seropositive cohort members. Each donor provided a peripheral blood sample, and peripheral blood mononuclear cells were used for TCR beta sequencing. The Qiagen DNeasy Blood Extraction Kit was used to extract genomic DNA from the blood cell samples.

The library was obtained by the immunoSEQ multiplex PCR assay. For the multiplex PCR, a mixture combining 60 forward primers for TCR Vbeta segments and 13 reverse primers for TCR Jbeta segments was used. The CDR3 region of rearranged TCR beta genes was amplified from genomic DNA by a multiplex PCR assay. The Illumina HiSeq System was used to sequence the amplified TCR beta libraries as 87-base-pair reads. On the authors' methods: Across the 700 or so repertoires, a later analysis counted 60 million to 90 million unique TCR beta chains, roughly 11 million of which were shared by at least two donors. A nearest-neighbor algorithm error-corrected the raw reads and collapsed the reads into unique sequences, merging closely related sequences to remove PCR and sequencing errors. V, D and J gene segments were assigned by aligning CDR3 sequences to IMGT reference sequences. Each retained sequence needed at least a six-nucleotide match to both a V gene segment and a J gene segment. A rearrangement counted as productive if the CDR3 had no stop codons and remained in frame with V and J, and every other rearrangement counted as non-productive. CDR3 was defined by IMGT convention, running from the second conserved V-encoded cysteine to the conserved J-encoded phenylalanine. The earlier analysis of fewer than 750 of the donors excluded sequences that lacked an unambiguous match to a single V gene segment. In an earlier analysis of approximately 610 of the donors, V segments were called functional above 56.7% productive rearrangements and were called segregating when the between-donor standard deviation exceeded 5%. A statistical classification framework was developed to diagnose cytomegalovirus status using the catalog of TCR beta chain sequences. In a later analysis, TCR nucleotide sequences were compared against IMGT/GENE-DB human TR gene sequences so that V and J genes could be assigned. In a later analysis, CDR3 sequences and most-parsimonious VDJ recombination scenarios were assigned using the TCRdist pipeline. In a later analysis, each TCR beta chain was defined by its CDR3 amino acid sequence together with its V-gene family, and reads lacking a unique V-gene family were excluded. A later analysis removed several hundred highly shared, low-generation-probability nucleotide sequences to deal with suspected cross-contamination and a sequencing artifact. A later analysis calculated a clonal expansion index for each public chain from normalized within-repertoire ranks of inferred template counts. In a later analysis, generation probabilities were computed with a VDJ recombination model fitted to out-of-frame rearrangements, and the resulting probabilities were checked against IGoR. In a later analysis, hypergeometric tests were used to score TCR-TCR, TCR-HLA and TCR-CMV co-occurrence, with a repertoire-size bias correction applied to TCR pairs. False discovery rates were estimated in a later analysis by permuting HLA or CMV assignments 20 times. In a later analysis, co-occurring TCRs were grouped using DBSCAN, with TCRdist sequence similarity added in when clustering inside HLA-allele-positive subsets. Co-occurrence clustering excluded repertoires with fewer than 30,000 or more than 120,000 public chains, plus five with anomalous nucleotide sharing. TCRdb stores this immuneACCESS table with in-frame sequences only. Part of the clones is absent; in the studies checked, under half of the shortfall reflects unresolved V genes, and no reason is known for the rest. The DNA was the basis for D and trimming; V, J and clone size are from that table. This sample gives 150,000 or so clones in total; 70% to 85% of them show up just once. The ten largest clones take up roughly 4.2% of the sample.

The sample belongs to a study of cytomegalovirus exposure and HLA in healthy donors (dated by TCRdb to 2016 to 2017). Broadly, across the study: In an earlier analysis of approximately 500 of the donors, about 260 Gb of sequence data and 100 million or so unique TCR beta sequences from about 179 million T cells were reported. An early release covering roughly 600 HLA-typed donors comprised about 320 gigabases of sequencing data and approximately 80 million unique TCR sequences. The genetic ancestry cluster associated with self-reported Caucasian donors included over 80% of the roughly 400 genotyped donors. The aim of the study was to test whether cataloging public T cell receptors could identify signatures of past pathogen exposure. The study used immunosequencing to profile the T cell repertoires of under 700 subjects and linked those repertoires to cytomegalovirus serostatus. In addition to the first cohort of roughly 670 subjects, a separate validation cohort of 100 to 150 different subjects was used. To predict cytomegalovirus infection status, the study brought together high-throughput TCR immunosequencing, statistical association of individual TCRs with disease status, and machine learning. In a later analysis, previously published TCR beta repertoires from several hundred donors were re-analyzed and high-resolution HLA genotyping was added so that TCR occurrence patterns could be studied. The later analysis used no new phenotypic data to find candidate immune exposures, relying instead on TCR beta sequences and their occurrence across donors. In an earlier analysis of 500 to 650 of the donors, high-throughput TCR beta sequencing was used to judge whether each TCR beta V gene segment behaved as functional or pseudogenic. Alongside the repertoire data, information on donor age, sex, ethnicity and CMV serostatus was compiled. A later genetic analysis took genome-wide SNP genotypes for about three fifths of the 666 donors and used that subset as a discovery cohort. Every discovery cohort repertoire had been produced on one sequencing platform. HLA typing included class I and class II loci at four-digit resolution. The number of donors typed differed by locus, with about 629-640 for A, B, C, DRB1 and DQB1, roughly 520 for DQA1, some 570 for DPA1, and some 440 for DPB1. A handful of DR-DQ haplotypes were treated as single units for association and clustering because of strong linkage in the cohort. On average, roughly 200,000 unique TCR beta nucleotide sequences were sequenced per donor among 350 to 400 genotyped donors of the cohort, with about 19% of those sequences being non-productive.

The study at large found these results: It was suggested by the authors that the approach could potentially be generalized to other disease states and immunological phenotypes. An association between a missense DCLRE1C variant and V-gene and J-gene trimming of TCR beta chains was found in a later genetic analysis and replicated in an independent cohort. Compared with equally common non-associated chains, HLA-associated TCR beta chains in a later analysis were more clonally expanded and had lower generation probabilities. According to a later analysis, TCR association rates differed among HLA loci, with DRB1 alleles showing the most associated TCRs and HLA-C alleles showing the fewest. According to a later genetic analysis, donors in an Asian-associated ancestry cluster had fewer N-insertions in productive TCRs than the approximately 610-donor mean. A cluster of highly shared sequence variants was judged likely to represent a technical artifact of the sequencing pipeline. HLA typing was unavailable for some donors at each locus, so association tests used only the typed subset. At a false discovery rate of 0.05, a later analysis linked 15,000 to 20,000 TCR beta sequences to specific HLA alleles. Broadly in line with IMGT annotations, most TCR beta V segments showed up in productive rearrangements about 87% or about 30% of the time in an earlier analysis of about 500 of the donors. Because counts were too low, fewer than 20 rarely observed V segments, including chromosome 9 orphons, were excluded from the earlier analysis of some 590 of the donors. A total of fewer than 200 TCR beta chains were listed by the study as associated with cytomegalovirus. Cytomegalovirus status was reported to be diagnosed by the classifier with high specificity and sensitivity in both the original and validation cohorts. Immune exposure information for the cohort was limited to CMV serostatus. Most TCR sequences were observed very rarely across donors, whereas some public TCRs were present in many individuals. Several of the top co-occurrence clusters appeared to be linked to parvovirus B19, influenza, CMV and Epstein-Barr virus, according to a later analysis. Only TCR beta chains were sequenced in this cohort, and the absence of alpha or paired-chain data limited detectable features. Three of the identified cytomegalovirus-associated TCR beta chains were confirmed in vitro to be specific for cytomegalovirus antigens. Some IMGT-functional V segments, including TRBV6-2 and TRBV6-3, could not be told apart with the 87-base-pair reads, so those segments were excluded. According to a later analysis, most CMV-associated TCR beta chains appeared to be HLA-restricted, and the HLA associations seemed to be driven largely by CMV exposure. Linkage disequilibrium might explain the correlated functional status among segregating V segments, but an unknown experimental factor could not be excluded. A further reported finding was that TCR beta sequences accurately predicted the HLA-A and HLA-B alleles for most subjects in the first cohort. When HLA alleles, especially DR and DQ, strongly co-occurred, TCR associations were difficult to assign to individual alleles. Roughly uniform sequencing depth across donors was assumed in presence/absence analyses, although this assumption may not hold.

This clonotype was sampled from a male donor in good health and CMV-seropositive. The material sequenced was PBMCs. The receptor chain draws on TRBV11-2 and TRBJ2-7; 7 central bases correspond to TRBD2. The encoded CDR3 is CASSSGTLNVGEQYF. The DNA sequence is given as TGTGCCAGCAGCAGCGGGACGCTCAATGTAGGCGAGCAGTACTTC.